These 20 T cell receptor beta chains originate from one sample sequenced in a study of early T cells in non-severe SARS-CoV-2 infection. Using its own MiXCR run on the 5' RACE reads, TCRdb lists one record per CDR3 protein. The sample shows 98,000 or so distinct CDR3 sequences, approximately 10% of them seen only once. Sequenced input: whole blood. The receptor set was obtained from an adult who was a healthcare worker with PCR-confirmed SARS-CoV-2 infection or an uninfected control (not recorded which).

This clonotype has a single count. A clone one base away is much larger, so this may be a read error. The chain couples TRBV2 to TRBJ2-7; the D call may be TRBD1 or TRBD2 (5 bases each). This CDR3 has 12 residues. Looked up from germline, CDR1 is SNHLY and CDR2 is FYNNEI. CDR3 region: CASRAGTYERYF. The CDR3 DNA sequence: TGTGCCAGCAGAGCAGGGACCTACGAGCGGTACTTC.

With respect to this clonotype: At one of its ends the junction is not consistent with the germline gene, which may arise from a read error. This rearrangement joins TRBV27 to TRBJ2-1; D not resolved. Germline-derived CDR1 and CDR2 are MNHEY and SMNVEV (reference sequence). The length of the CDR3 is 12 residues. Here the CDR3 reads CASSLTGSSELF. CDR3 in DNA: TGTGCCAGCAGTTTAACCGGGTCCTCGGAGCTCTTC.

This clonotype came up many times. J is TRBJ1-4 and V is TRBV4-1; tentatively, D is TRBD1 (6 bases). CDR3 length equals 15 residues. CDR1 MGHRA and CDR2 YSYEKL come from the germline V gene. Trimming took off 3 bases at V and 6 bases at J, with 14 bases between the two ends. CDR3 DNA sequence: TGCGCCAGCAGCCACGAGGCGGAGGGGGATGAAAAACTGTTTTTT. It translates to CASSHEAEGDEKLFF.

The table lists this clonotype with many counts. V is TRBV20-1 and J is TRBJ2-7, with TRBD1 matching over 9 bases. Trimming took 3 bases from V and 7 from J; bases not matched to a gene: 4. Germline CDR1 DFQATT, CDR2 SNEGSKA (reference sequence). The CDR3 has 12 residues. The CDR3 DNA follows: TGCAGTGCTAGGGACAGGGGTTGGGAGCAGTACTTC. Its protein product is CSARDRGWEQYF.

This clonotype appeared many times. The V and J genes are TRBV20-1 and TRBJ1-5; D is undetermined. Deletions cut 2 bases from V and 11 bases from J, with 19 bases between. The V gene's germline CDR1 is DFQATT and CDR2 SNEGSKA (reference sequence). The CDR3 has 14 amino acids. The DNA of the CDR3 is TGCAGTGCTAGAATTCCAGGAGTGTTAGTAGCCCAGCATTTT. Its translation is CSARIPGVLVAQHF.

This clonotype was recorded at least ten times. This sequence joins TRBV11-2 and TRBJ1-6; 8 positions match TRBD1. The CDR3 length is 13 residues. Trimming cost V 3 bases and J 10 bases; bases outside gene matches: 2. Germline CDR1 SGHAT, CDR2 FQNNGV. The chain's CDR3 is CASSFRQGSPLHF. The CDR3 nucleotides read TGTGCCAGCAGCTTCCGACAGGGGTCACCCCTCCACTTT.

This clonotype was seen repeatedly, ten times or more. The V and J genes are TRBV7-9 and TRBJ2-2; D gene uncertain. With 5 bases removed from V and 11 bases from J, the gap between germline ends came to 9 bases. There are 11 residues in the CDR3. The germline V gene encodes CDR1 SEHNR and CDR2 FQNEAQ (reference sequence). The CDR3, as DNA: TGTGCCAGCAGCCCTCTTTTCGAGCTGTTTTTT. It specifies CASSPLFELFF.

This clonotype occurred a few times. The chain has TRBV20-1 and TRBJ1-6; 8 bases align to TRBD1. After removal of 1 base from V and 9 bases from J, the junction contained 2 bases not matched to a gene. This CDR3 has 13 amino acids. Per the germline V gene, CDR1 is DFQATT and CDR2 is SNEGSKA (reference sequence). CDR3 coding DNA: TGCAGTGCTAGAGTCCAGGGGGCTTCACCCCTCCACTTT. It codes for CSARVQGASPLHF.

The chain carries TRBV29-1 and TRBJ1-1; D not certain. Looked up from germline, CDR1 is SQVTM and CDR2 is ANQGSEA. Trimming pared 6 bases from V and 4 bases from J, leaving 21 bases between. This CDR3 is built from 15 residues. CDR3 region: CSVDPVETIGTEAFF. Written as DNA, the CDR3 is TGCAGCGTCGATCCCGTAGAGACAATTGGCACTGAAGCTTTCTTT.

The chain uses TRBV7-2 and TRBJ2-7; 7 bases fit TRBD2. J gave up 1 base and V 2 bases, and 5 bases lay outside the gene matches. The CDR3 extends over 15 amino acids. The V gene's germline CDR1 is SGHTA and CDR2 FQGNSA. CDR3 sequence (DNA): TGTGCCAGCAGCTTAAGTGCTAGCGGATCCTACGAGCAGTACTTC. Protein product: CASSLSASGSYEQYF.

This clonotype appeared a few times. V and J are TRBV20-1 and TRBJ1-1, with TRBD1 matching 8 bases. Trimming took 8 bases from V and 5 from J; bases not matched to a gene: 13. CDR1 DFQATT and CDR2 SNEGSKA come from the germline V gene (reference sequence). The CDR3 sequence is 14 residues long. This CDR3 reads CSSSRGRTGTEAFF. CDR3 in DNA: TGCAGTTCATCCAGGGGGCGAACGGGGACTGAAGCTTTCTTT.

This clonotype was found a few times. The rearrangement joins TRBV9 to TRBJ2-2; D is possibly TRBD1 (5 bases). Germline V lookup: CDR1 SGDLS, CDR2 YYNGEE. The CDR3 spans 14 residues. V was trimmed by 0 bases and J by 4 bases, leaving 7 bases between them. CDR3 bases: TGTGCCAGCAGCGTAGTTAGGGGCACCGGGGAGCTGTTTTTT. The encoded protein is CASSVVRGTGELFF. Based on the CDR3 plus reference TRBV9 and TRBJ2-2, the full variable domain is DSGVTQTPKHLITATGQRVTLRCSPRSGDLSVYWYQQSLDQGLQFLIQYYNGEERAKGNILERFSAQQFPDLHSELNLSSLELGDSALYFCASSVVRGTGELFFGEGSRLTVL.

This clonotype was observed at least ten times. The V call is TRBV7-6, the J call TRBJ1-1; possible D gene TRBD1, 6 bases. Trimming removed 1 base at V and 4 bases at J, with 10 bases between. Germline V lookup: CDR1 SGHVS, CDR2 FNYEAQ. The length of the CDR3 is 14 residues. The CDR3 sequence is CASSLVRGSTEAFF. CDR3 nucleotides: TGTGCCAGCAGCTTAGTAAGGGGGAGCACTGAAGCTTTCTTT.

This clonotype came up many times. In DNA form, the CDR3 reads TGTGCCAGCAGCCATGGGAGGACTGAAGCTTTCTTT. It codes for CASSHGRTEAFF. The chain joins TRBV12-3 or TRBV12-4 to TRBJ1-1, with D hard to call. Trimming pared 6 bases from V and 5 bases from J, leaving 10 bases between. The CDR3 runs to 12 residues.

This sequence joins TRBV7-2 and TRBJ1-2; 8 bases map to TRBD1. V lost 4 bases to trimming and J lost 2 bases; unmatched junction nucleotides: 6. CDR3 length equals 15 residues. Germline V gene sequence: CDR1 SGHTA, CDR2 FQGNSA. CDR3 loop: CASSSDRGRNYGYTF. In nucleotides, the CDR3 is TGTGCCAGCAGCTCCGACAGGGGTCGGAACTATGGCTACACCTTC.

This clonotype was seen a handful of times. This chain connects TRBV2 to TRBJ2-1; D not resolved. There are 16 residues in the CDR3. The V gene lost 2 bases and the J gene lost 0 bases, with 11 bases spanning the gap. The germline CDR1 and CDR2 sequences are SNHLY and FYNNEI. This chain's CDR3 is CASSEYNLGSYNEQFF. CDR3 DNA: TGTGCCAGCAGTGAATATAATCTTGGCTCCTACAATGAGCAGTTCTTC.

Judged by abundance, this clonotype is medium-sized. This chain uses TRBV18 with TRBJ2-1; no firm D call. This CDR3 contains 15 residues. V dropped 2 bases and J dropped 5 bases, with 13 bases sitting between them. The V gene's germline CDR1 is KGHSH and CDR2 LQKENI. CDR3 coding DNA: TGTGCCAGCTCACCAATCTCGTCCGACAACAATGAGCAGTTCTTC. Protein: CASSPISSDNNEQFF.

This clonotype was detected only a few times. The CDR3 coding sequence is TGTGCCAGCAGCTTACTTCGGATTCTAGCGGGAACGGTCCAAGAGACCCAGTACTTC. Translation: CASSLLRILAGTVQETQYF. The rearrangement links TRBV7-3 to TRBJ2-5, with 9 positions matching TRBD2. The CDR3 is 19 amino acids. The ends lost 2 bases at V and 1 base at J; junction bases unmatched: 14. CDR1 and CDR2 from the germline V gene are SGHTA and FQGTGA.

This clonotype was seen more than once but under ten times. The chain combines TRBV11-2 with TRBJ2-6; 7 bases fit TRBD2. Trimming removed 5 bases from V and 2 bases from J; junction bases left unmatched: 6. Germline assignment: CDR1 SGHAT and CDR2 FQNNGV. The CDR3 runs 16 residues. CDR3 protein: CASSRVRGAGANVLTF. The CDR3 coding sequence is TGTGCCAGCAGCCGTGTCCGGGGGGCTGGGGCCAACGTCCTGACTTTC.

The chain has TRBV3-2 and TRBJ2-6; the table's D call of TRBD1 was not tested on the DNA. TRBV3-2 corresponds to a pseudogene. The CDR3 consists of 16 residues. The CDR3 here is CASSQGRSSGANVLTF. The DNA for the CDR3 is TGTGCCAGCAGCCAAGGGCGCTCCTCTGGGGCCAACGTCCTGACTTTC.